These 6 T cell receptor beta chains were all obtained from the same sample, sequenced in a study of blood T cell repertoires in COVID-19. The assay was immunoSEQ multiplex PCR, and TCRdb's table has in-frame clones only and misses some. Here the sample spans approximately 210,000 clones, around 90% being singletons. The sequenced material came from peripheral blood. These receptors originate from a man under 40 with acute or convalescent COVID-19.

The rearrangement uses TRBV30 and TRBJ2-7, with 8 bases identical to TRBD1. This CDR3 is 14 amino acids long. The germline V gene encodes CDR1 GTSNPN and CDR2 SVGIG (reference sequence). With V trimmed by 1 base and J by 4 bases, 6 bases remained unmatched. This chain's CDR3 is CAWSGTGFSYEQYF. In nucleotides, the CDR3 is TGTGCCTGGAGTGGGACAGGGTTTTCGTACGAGCAGTACTTC.

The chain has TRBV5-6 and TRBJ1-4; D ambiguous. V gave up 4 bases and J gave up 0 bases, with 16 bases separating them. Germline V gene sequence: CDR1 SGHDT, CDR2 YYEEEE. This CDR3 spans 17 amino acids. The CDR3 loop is CASSPLPGTATNEKLFF. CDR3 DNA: TGTGCCAGCAGCCCGTTACCGGGAACTGCAACTAATGAAAAACTGTTTTTT.

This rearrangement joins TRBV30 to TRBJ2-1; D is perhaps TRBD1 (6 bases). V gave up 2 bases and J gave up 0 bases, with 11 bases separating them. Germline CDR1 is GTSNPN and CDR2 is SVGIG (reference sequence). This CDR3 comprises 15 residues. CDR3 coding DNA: TGTGCCTGGAGTCCGGACAGTTCCTCCTACAATGAGCAGTTCTTC. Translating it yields CAWSPDSSSYNEQFF.

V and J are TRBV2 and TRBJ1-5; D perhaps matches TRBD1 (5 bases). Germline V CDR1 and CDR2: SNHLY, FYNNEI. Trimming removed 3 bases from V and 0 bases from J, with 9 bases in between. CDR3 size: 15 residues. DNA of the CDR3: TGTGCCAGCAGTGACCAGGGTAGTAGCAATCAGCCCCAGCATTTT. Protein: CASSDQGSSNQPQHF.

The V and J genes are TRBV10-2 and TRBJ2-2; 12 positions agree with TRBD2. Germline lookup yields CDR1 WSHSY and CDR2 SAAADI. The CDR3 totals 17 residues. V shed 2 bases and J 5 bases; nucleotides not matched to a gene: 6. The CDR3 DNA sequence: TGCGCCAGCAGTGAGGCGCGGACTAGCGGGGATACCGGGGAGCTGTTTTTT. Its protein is CASSEARTSGDTGELFF.

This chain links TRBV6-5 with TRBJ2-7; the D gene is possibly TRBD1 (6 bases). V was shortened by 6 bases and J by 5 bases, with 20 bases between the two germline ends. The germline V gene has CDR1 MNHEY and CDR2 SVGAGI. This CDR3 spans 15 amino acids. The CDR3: CASRPVGQGIHEQYF. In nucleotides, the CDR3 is TGTGCCAGCAGACCGGTCGGGCAGGGGATCCACGAGCAGTACTTC.